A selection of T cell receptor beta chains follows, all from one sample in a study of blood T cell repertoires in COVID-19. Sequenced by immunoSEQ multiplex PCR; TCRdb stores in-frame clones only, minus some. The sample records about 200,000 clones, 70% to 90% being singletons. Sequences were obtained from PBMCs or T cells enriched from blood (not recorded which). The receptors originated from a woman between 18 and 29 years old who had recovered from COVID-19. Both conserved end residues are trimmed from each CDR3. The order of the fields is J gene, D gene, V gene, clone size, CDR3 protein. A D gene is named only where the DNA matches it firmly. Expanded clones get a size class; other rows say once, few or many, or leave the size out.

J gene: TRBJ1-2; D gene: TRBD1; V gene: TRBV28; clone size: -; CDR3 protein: ASTSTGFQGYT
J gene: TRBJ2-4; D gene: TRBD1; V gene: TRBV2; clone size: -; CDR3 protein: ATAGQGKNIQY
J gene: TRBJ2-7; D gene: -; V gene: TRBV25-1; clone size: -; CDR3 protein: ASSDGGRAPSYEQY
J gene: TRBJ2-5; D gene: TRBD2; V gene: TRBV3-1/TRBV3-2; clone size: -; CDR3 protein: ASSYGTSGGAVETQY
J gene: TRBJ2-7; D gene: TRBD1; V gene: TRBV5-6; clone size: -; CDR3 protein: ASSLGAGTGSYEQY
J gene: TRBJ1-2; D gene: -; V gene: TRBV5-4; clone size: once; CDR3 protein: ASSTPGEGDYGYT
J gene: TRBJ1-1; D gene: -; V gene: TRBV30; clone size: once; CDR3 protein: AWSFTNTEAF
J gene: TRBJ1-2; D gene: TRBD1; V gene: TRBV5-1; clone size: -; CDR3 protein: ASSLDGTGDGYT
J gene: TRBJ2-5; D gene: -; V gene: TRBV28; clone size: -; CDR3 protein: ASSFAGFQETQY
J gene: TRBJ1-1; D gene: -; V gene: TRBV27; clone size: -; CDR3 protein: ASAGGAMNTEAF
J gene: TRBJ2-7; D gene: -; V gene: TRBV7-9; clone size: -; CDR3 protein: ASSLRETEKAYEQY
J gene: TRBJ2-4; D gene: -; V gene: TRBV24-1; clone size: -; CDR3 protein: ATSDPGLRDIQY
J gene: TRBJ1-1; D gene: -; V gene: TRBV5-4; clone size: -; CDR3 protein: ASSSRGTEAF
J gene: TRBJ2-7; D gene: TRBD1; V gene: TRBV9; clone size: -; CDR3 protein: ASSTGQGFAYEQY
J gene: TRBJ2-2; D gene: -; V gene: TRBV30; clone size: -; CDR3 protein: ARHAGSTGELF
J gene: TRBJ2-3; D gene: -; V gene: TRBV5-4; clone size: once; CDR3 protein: ASSSPQGTGTDTQY
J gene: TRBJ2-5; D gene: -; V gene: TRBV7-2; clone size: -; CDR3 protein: ASRHGVGGSWEETQY
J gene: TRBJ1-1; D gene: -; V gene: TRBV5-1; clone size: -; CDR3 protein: ASSLGGRVNTEAF
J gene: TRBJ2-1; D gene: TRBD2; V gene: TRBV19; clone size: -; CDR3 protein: ASSKIASGGQSYEQF
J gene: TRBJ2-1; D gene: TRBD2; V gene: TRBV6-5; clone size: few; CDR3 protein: ASSYTSGGSYNEQF
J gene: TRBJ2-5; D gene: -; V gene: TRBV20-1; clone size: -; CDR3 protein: SAMEKTQY
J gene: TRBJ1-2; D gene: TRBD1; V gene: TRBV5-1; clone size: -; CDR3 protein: ASSLRGQGENYGYT
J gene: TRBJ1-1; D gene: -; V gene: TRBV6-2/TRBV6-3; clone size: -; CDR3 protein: ASSNLGGEAF
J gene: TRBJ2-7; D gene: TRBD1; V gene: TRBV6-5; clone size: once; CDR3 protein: ASRPGQGLDEQY
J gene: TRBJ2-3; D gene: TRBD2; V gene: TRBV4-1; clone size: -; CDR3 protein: ASSQDPGGRTDTQY
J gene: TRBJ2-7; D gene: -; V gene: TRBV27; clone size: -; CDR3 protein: ASSLSVQAYEQY
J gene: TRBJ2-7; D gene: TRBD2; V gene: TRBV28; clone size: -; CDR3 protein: ASSYPSRAGDDSYEQY
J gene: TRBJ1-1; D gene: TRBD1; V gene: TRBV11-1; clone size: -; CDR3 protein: ASSGGQGFMNTEAF
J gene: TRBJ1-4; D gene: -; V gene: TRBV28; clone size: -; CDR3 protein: ASSYLTTATNEKLF
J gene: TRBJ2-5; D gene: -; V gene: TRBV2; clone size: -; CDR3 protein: ASLRGNQETQY
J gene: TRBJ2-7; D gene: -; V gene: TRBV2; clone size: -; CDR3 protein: ASKADSLGEQY
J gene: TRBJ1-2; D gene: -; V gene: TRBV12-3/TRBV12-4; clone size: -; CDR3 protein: ASRLQGTYGYT
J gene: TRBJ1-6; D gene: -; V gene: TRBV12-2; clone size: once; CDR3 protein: ASRPIRETHNSPLH
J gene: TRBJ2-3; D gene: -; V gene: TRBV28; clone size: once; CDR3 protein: ASSFESTDTQY
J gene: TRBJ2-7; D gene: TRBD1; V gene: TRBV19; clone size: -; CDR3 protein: ASSILDRDYEQY
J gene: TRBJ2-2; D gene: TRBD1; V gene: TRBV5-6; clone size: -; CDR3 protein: ASSFRQGRGGELF
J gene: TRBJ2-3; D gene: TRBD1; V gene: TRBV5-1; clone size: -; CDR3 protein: ASSYRDRNTDTQY
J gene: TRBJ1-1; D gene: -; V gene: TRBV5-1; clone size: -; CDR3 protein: ASSLAVAGRGMNTEAF
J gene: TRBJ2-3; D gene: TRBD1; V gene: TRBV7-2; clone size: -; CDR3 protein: ASSQGTGVTDTQY
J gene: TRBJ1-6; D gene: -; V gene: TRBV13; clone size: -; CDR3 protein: ASSLGTGNSPLH
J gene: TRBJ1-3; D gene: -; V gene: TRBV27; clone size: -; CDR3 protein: ASSLGQGNTIY
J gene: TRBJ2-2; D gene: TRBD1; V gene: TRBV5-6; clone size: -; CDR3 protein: ASSPPPGQRNTGELF
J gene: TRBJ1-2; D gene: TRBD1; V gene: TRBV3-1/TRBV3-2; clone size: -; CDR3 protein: ASSQGWDRGRDGYT
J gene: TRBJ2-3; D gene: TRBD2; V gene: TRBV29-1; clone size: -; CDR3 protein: SGRLAAYTDTQY
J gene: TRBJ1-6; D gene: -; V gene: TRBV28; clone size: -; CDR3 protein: ASSRTAGNSPLH